Below, 18 T cell receptor beta chains from the same sample are listed, as sequenced in a study of monozygotic twins with inflammatory bowel disease. Each CDR3 protein gets one entry in TCRdb, which reprocessed the 5' RACE reads and gives no DNA. Found here are under 350,000 distinct CDR3 sequences; the top ten clones hold 5.6%. The sequenced sample consisted of blood. Receptors originate from a human donor with ulcerative colitis or Crohn's disease, or a healthy co-twin of an affected twin (not recorded which).

The V and J genes are TRBV6-1 and TRBJ2-7; TCRdb outputs TRBD1, but without DNA this stays unchecked. The germline V gene has CDR1 MNHNS and CDR2 SASEGT. This CDR3 is 14 amino acids long. The CDR3 region is CASSQYPGRYEQYF.

The chain has TRBV7-8 and TRBJ2-1; TCRdb's assignment of TRBD1 cannot be checked, as there is no DNA. The CDR3 runs to 17 residues. The V gene's germline CDR1 is SGHVS and CDR2 FQNEAQ. The CDR3 loop reads CASSLETGRFSYNEQFF.

The V and J genes are TRBV5-1 and TRBJ2-1; TCRdb's assignment of TRBD1 cannot be checked, as there is no DNA. The CDR3 is 14 residues long. Germline V gene lookup returns CDR1 SGHRS and CDR2 YFSETQ. This CDR3 is CASSTQGIYNEQFF.

The V and J genes are TRBV7-2 and TRBJ1-5; without DNA, the TCRdb call of TRBD1 cannot be checked. There are 16 residues in the CDR3. Germline lookup yields CDR1 SGHTA and CDR2 FQGNSA. This CDR3 is CASSLAGPGVSQPQHF.

The chain has TRBV4-3 and TRBJ2-4. The germline V gene has CDR1 LGHNA and CDR2 YSLEER. This CDR3 contains 15 residues. This chain's CDR3 is CASSQDLGAKNIQYF.

The rearrangement links TRBV5-1 to TRBJ2-3; TCRdb lists TRBD1, though no DNA is available to test this call. The germline V gene has CDR1 SGHRS and CDR2 YFSETQ. The CDR3 loop spans 15 amino acids. CDR3 protein: CASIPTGASTDTQYF.

The gene calls are TRBV28 and TRBJ1-3. Germline V gene lookup returns CDR1 MDHEN and CDR2 SYDVKM. There are 14 residues in the CDR3. The CDR3 loop is CASRELSAGNTIYF.

The chain couples TRBV12-3 or TRBV12-4 to TRBJ2-4; the TCRdb call, TRBD2, lacks DNA for checking. This CDR3 spans 16 amino acids. The chain's CDR3 is CASSRGTSGRGGIQYF.

The rearrangement links TRBV6-5 to TRBJ2-3; without DNA, the TCRdb call of TRBD2 cannot be checked. The CDR3 is 17 amino acids. CDR1 and CDR2 from the germline V gene are MNHEY and SVGAGI. CDR3 protein: CASSYSERELSTDTQYF.

The V gene is TRBV7-9, the J gene TRBJ1-2. Germline CDR1 and CDR2: SEHNR and FQNEAQ (reference sequence). The CDR3 has 14 amino acids. CDR3 region: CASSLEDRGDGYTF.

V is TRBV10-3 and J is TRBJ1-1; TCRdb's D call of TRBD1 is untestable without DNA. This CDR3 contains 14 residues. Germline assignment: CDR1 ENHRY and CDR2 SYGVKD. CDR3: CAISTTGVDTEAFF.

The CDR3 loop reads CASSIRTGTNEKLFF. V is TRBV19 and J is TRBJ1-4; there is no DNA to check the TCRdb D call of TRBD1. Germline-derived CDR1 and CDR2 are LNHDA and SQIVND (reference sequence). The CDR3 sequence is 15 residues long.

The chain employs TRBV6-9 and TRBJ1-5. CDR3 length equals 15 residues. Per germline, CDR1 MNHGY and CDR2 SVAAGI. CDR3 sequence: CASSLGEGPNQPQHF.

The chain employs TRBV12-3 or TRBV12-4 and TRBJ2-7; the TRBD1 assignment by TCRdb is unverifiable without DNA. This CDR3 comprises 14 residues. The CDR3 here is CASSSGTSSYEQYF.

This chain connects TRBV30 to TRBJ2-7; TCRdb's D call of TRBD2 is untestable without DNA. The CDR3 sequence is 14 residues long. Looked up from germline, CDR1 is GTSNPN and CDR2 is SVGIG (reference sequence). The CDR3 spells CAWLRTSEYYEQYF.

This chain joins TRBV20-1 and TRBJ1-1; TCRdb selects TRBD1, and the lack of DNA leaves this call unchecked. Per germline, CDR1 DFQATT and CDR2 SNEGSKA (reference sequence). There are 14 residues in the CDR3. CDR3 region: CSAREWGLGTEAFF.

The J gene is TRBJ2-1, the V gene TRBV5-4; the TCRdb call, TRBD2, lacks DNA for checking. This CDR3 spans 15 amino acids. CDR1 is SGHNT, CDR2 YYREEE, per germline (reference sequence). CDR3 residues: CASSLSGTPRNEQFF. Based on the CDR3 plus reference TRBV5-4 and TRBJ2-1, the full variable domain is ETGVTQSPTHLIKTRGQQVTLRCSSQSGHNTVSWYQQALGQGPQFIFQYYREEENGRGNFPPRFSGLQFPNYSSELNVNALELDDSALYLCASSLSGTPRNEQFFGPGTRLTVL.

The genes are TRBV27 and TRBJ2-1; the TCRdb call, TRBD1, lacks DNA for checking. Germline lookup yields CDR1 MNHEY and CDR2 SMNVEV (reference sequence). CDR3 size: 15 residues. The CDR3 spells CASSRWGESYNEQFF.